The 27 T cell receptor beta chains below all came from one sample that was sequenced in a study of OX40 agonist ivuxolimab in advanced cancers. Libraries were prepared through the immunoSEQ multiplex PCR assay. Held by TCRdb, this immuneACCESS table contains in-frame sequences only and omits some clones. Under half of the omission traces to an unresolved V gene where checked; the cause of the rest is unknown. This sample holds around 94,000 clones; around nine tenths were observed only once. Together, the top ten hold 0.65% to 0.85% of the sample. Sequenced here: CD4+ or CD8+ T cells sorted from blood, sampled in a trial of the OX40 agonist ivuxolimab. These receptors all stem from an adult with an advanced solid tumor such as melanoma, head and neck, liver or kidney cancer.

The DNA of the CDR3 is TGTGCCAGCAGGGGGGACAGGGTCGGTCAGCCCCAGCATTTT. This gives the protein CASRGDRVGQPQHF. The chain uses TRBV2 and TRBJ1-5; 9 bases are a match to TRBD1. This CDR3 has 14 amino acids. J lost 6 bases, V lost 6 bases, and 6 bases had no gene match. The germline V gene encodes CDR1 SNHLY and CDR2 FYNNEI.

The chain joins TRBV7-2 to TRBJ1-5; a weak D match, TRBD1 (5 bases). The V gene's germline CDR1 is SGHTA and CDR2 FQGNSA. This CDR3 comprises 14 residues. Between the trimmed V and J ends, which lost 1 base and 4 bases, there was a span of 8 bases. The CDR3 spells CASSLGQPNQPQHF. CDR3 DNA: TGTGCCAGCAGCTTAGGACAGCCAAATCAGCCCCAGCATTTT.

The J gene is TRBJ2-1, the V gene TRBV10-2; the match to TRBD1 covers 9 bases. The CDR3 contains 15 residues. V was pared by 6 bases and J by 5 bases, with 8 bases of the junction left unmatched. Looked up from germline, CDR1 is WSHSY and CDR2 is SAAADI. Here the CDR3 reads CASREFGQGHNEQFF. The CDR3 bases are TGCGCCAGCAGGGAATTCGGACAGGGGCACAATGAGCAGTTCTTC.

The chain has TRBV11-3 and TRBJ2-7; D is perhaps TRBD1 or TRBD2 (5 bases each). The CDR3 runs 13 residues. Germline lookup yields CDR1 SGHNT and CDR2 YENEEA. V was cut by 8 bases and J by 0 bases, with 11 bases left in between. The DNA of the CDR3 is TGTGCCAGCTCTCCGGGACCCTCCTACGAGCAGTACTTC. Its protein is CASSPGPSYEQYF.

The V call is TRBV19, the J call TRBJ2-7, with 8 bases matching TRBD1. After removal of 4 bases from V and 3 bases from J, the junction contained 20 bases not matched to a gene. The CDR3 runs 19 residues. Germline assignment: CDR1 LNHDA and CDR2 SQIVND (reference sequence). The DNA of the CDR3 is TGTGCCAGTAGTAAGTTAGGTTTTTGGGAGCAGGGGGCTTTCTACGAGCAGTACTTC. Protein sequence: CASSKLGFWEQGAFYEQYF.

This chain connects TRBV4-1 to TRBJ2-5; D might be TRBD1 or TRBD2, each matching 5 bases. Per germline, CDR1 MGHRA and CDR2 YSYEKL. V was clipped by 4 bases and J by 8 bases, with 14 bases between them. The CDR3 has 13 residues. CDR3 sequence (DNA): TGCGCCAGCAGCCGAACTTATGGGGGAACCCAGTACTTC. This encodes CASSRTYGGTQYF.

The J gene is TRBJ2-1, the V gene TRBV7-2; D remains ambiguous. The V end was cut by 7 bases, the J end by 0 bases, with 16 bases between. This CDR3 has 16 residues. Germline assignment: CDR1 SGHTA and CDR2 FQGNSA. In DNA form, the CDR3 reads TGTGCCAGCACCACTCCGGACCGCCGCTCCTACAATGAGCAGTTCTTC. Translated: CASTTPDRRSYNEQFF. Complete variable domain (other parts from reference TRBV7-2 and TRBJ2-1): GAGVSQSPSNKVTEKGKDVELRCDPISGHTALYWYRQSLGQGLEFLIYFQGNSAPDKSGLPSDRFSAERTGGSVSTLTIQRTQQEDSAVYLCASTTPDRRSYNEQFFGPGTRLTVL.

A single count supports this clone. The chain carries TRBV19 and TRBJ1-1; D uncertain. The V end was cut by 0 bases, the J end by 7 bases, with 9 bases between. Germline CDR1 reads LNHDA; CDR2 reads SQIVND (reference sequence). This CDR3 has 13 amino acids. The CDR3, as DNA: TGTGCCAGTAGTATAGATGGGAAATTTGAAGCTTTCTTT. Amino acids: CASSIDGKFEAFF.

The table lists this clone with a count of one. This chain connects TRBV7-3 to TRBJ2-7; 9 bases line up with TRBD1. The J segment lost 3 bases and the V segment lost 4 bases, leaving 4 bases of the junction unmatched. Germline V gives CDR1 SGHTA, CDR2 FQGTGA. The CDR3 is 14 residues long. The CDR3 sequence is CASSSSGQGYEQYF. The CDR3 DNA follows: TGTGCCAGCAGCTCATCGGGACAGGGCTACGAGCAGTACTTC.

The genes are TRBV30 and TRBJ1-2; D might be TRBD1 (5 bases). This CDR3 contains 13 residues. CDR1 and CDR2 (germline): GTSNPN, SVGIG (reference sequence). Trimming removed 5 bases from V and 2 bases from J, with 12 bases in between. CDR3 loop: CAWSVAGNYGYTF. CDR3 DNA: TGTGCCTGGTCGGTTGCAGGGAACTATGGCTACACCTTC. The whole variable domain, remainder taken from reference TRBV30 and TRBJ1-2, is SQTIHQWPATLVQPVGSPLSLECTVEGTSNPNLYWYRQAAGRGLQLLFYSVGIGQISSEVPQNLSASRPQDRQFILSSKKLLLSDSGFYLCAWSVAGNYGYTFGSGTRLTVV.

This clone is a singleton in its sample. The chain combines TRBV30 with TRBJ2-3; no clear D. CDR3 length: 13 amino acids. Germline V gives CDR1 GTSNPN, CDR2 SVGIG (reference sequence). Trimming left V 8 bases short and J 3 bases short, with 15 bases between. CDR3 in DNA: TGTGCCCGAGAAGGGCAAGGGACAGATACGCAGTATTTT. Residues: CAREGQGTDTQYF.

This chain uses TRBV19 with TRBJ2-5, with 7 bases matching TRBD2. Germline lookup yields CDR1 LNHDA and CDR2 SQIVND (reference sequence). The V gene end was trimmed by 5 bases and the J gene end by 11 bases; junction bases not matched to a gene: 14. CDR3 size: 14 residues. The CDR3 nucleotides are TGTGCCAGTAGTGAAACGGCGGGAGCGAATGAGCAGTACTTC. It yields the protein CASSETAGANEQYF.

The chain carries TRBV5-1 and TRBJ1-1; possible D gene TRBD1, 6 bases. In germline, CDR1 is SGHRS, CDR2 YFSETQ. This CDR3 is built from 14 residues. The V gene lost 0 bases and the J gene lost 3 bases, with 9 bases spanning the gap. CDR3 in amino acids: CASSLEGGYTEAFF. In DNA, the CDR3 is TGCGCCAGCAGCTTGGAAGGGGGGTACACTGAAGCTTTCTTT.

V gene TRBV28 combines with J gene TRBJ2-7; 14 bases map to TRBD2. This CDR3 spans 17 amino acids. Germline V lookup: CDR1 MDHEN, CDR2 SYDVKM. J was trimmed by 4 bases and V by 4 bases; bases with no gene match: 9. The CDR3 loop is CASSSRLAGGPLYEQYF. Written as DNA, the CDR3 is TGTGCCAGCAGTTCCCGACTAGCGGGAGGGCCCCTTTACGAGCAGTACTTC.

This chain connects TRBV5-1 to TRBJ1-1, with 8 bases lining up with TRBD1. The germline V gene encodes CDR1 SGHRS and CDR2 YFSETQ. CDR3 size: 15 residues. The junction had 10 bases not matched to a gene; V was cut back by 4 bases and J by 5 bases. The CDR3 region is CASSLWTGSGTEAFF. CDR3 nucleotides: TGCGCCAGCAGCCTTTGGACAGGGTCTGGTACTGAAGCTTTCTTT.

This clone was detected once. The chain uses TRBV29-1 and TRBJ1-1; D ambiguous. In germline, CDR1 is SQVTM, CDR2 ANQGSEA. The CDR3 is 14 amino acids. Trimming took off 5 bases at V and 4 bases at J, with 17 bases between the two ends. DNA for the CDR3: TGCAGCGTTCGGACGACCCCCAAGTCCACTGAAGCTTTCTTT. Translating it yields CSVRTTPKSTEAFF. Together with reference TRBV29-1 and TRBJ1-1, the CDR3 gives the full variable domain: SAVISQKPSRDICQRGTSLTIQCQVDSQVTMMFWYRQQPGQSLTLIATANQGSEATYESGFVIDKFPISRPNLTFSTLTVSNMSPEDSSIYLCSVRTTPKSTEAFFGQGTRLTVV.

This chain uses TRBV18 with TRBJ1-2; 8 nucleotides agree with TRBD1. The CDR3 totals 17 residues. V gave up 5 bases and J gave up 2 bases; unmatched junction bases: 13. Germline loops: CDR1 KGHSH, CDR2 LQKENI. CDR3 sequence (DNA): TGTGCCAGCTCATCGCAAACACTCGACAGGGGCAACTATGGCTACACCTTC. It is translated as CASSSQTLDRGNYGYTF.

The table lists this clone with a count of one. The chain is built from TRBV12-5 and TRBJ1-1; D not certain. Trimming stripped 7 bases from V and 4 bases from J, with 13 bases between. The CDR3 consists of 13 residues. Germline-derived CDR1 and CDR2 are LGHNT and FRNRAP. The CDR3 nucleotides are TGTGCTAGTGCTCCCGACTGGGGCACTGAAGCTTTCTTT. Its protein product is CASAPDWGTEAFF. Full variable domain (outside the CDR3, taken from reference TRBV12-5 and TRBJ1-1): DARVTQTPRHKVTEMGQEVTMRCQPILGHNTVFWYRQTMMQGLELLAYFRNRAPLDDSGMPKDRFSAEMPDATLATLKIQPSEPRDSAVYFCASAPDWGTEAFFGQGTRLTVV.

This clone has a single count. The chain has TRBV5-8 and TRBJ2-3; possibly TRBD2 for D (5 bases). This CDR3 spans 14 amino acids. Germline V gene sequence: CDR1 SGHTS, CDR2 YDEGEE. The V end lost 4 bases, the J end lost 1 base, and 10 bases lay between the germline ends. The DNA of the CDR3 is TGTGCCAGCAGCGGGATGGGAGGCACAGATACGCAGTATTTT. Its protein is CASSGMGGTDTQYF.

The J gene is TRBJ2-4, the V gene TRBV6-5, with D uncertain. CDR1 is MNHEY, CDR2 SVGAGI, per germline. The CDR3 covers 13 residues. V gave up 8 bases and J gave up 3 bases, with 11 bases separating them. This CDR3 reads CASRQQHKNIQYF. Written as DNA, the CDR3 is TGTGCCAGCCGGCAGCAGCACAAAAACATTCAGTACTTC.

The CDR3 spells CASSIGTSVVNEQFF. The CDR3 DNA reads TGTGCCAGTAGTATAGGCACTAGCGTGGTAAATGAGCAGTTCTTC. The chain couples TRBV19 to TRBJ2-1, with 7 bases matching TRBD2. This CDR3 is 15 amino acids long. Trimming removed 1 base from V and 7 bases from J; junction bases left unmatched: 7. In germline, CDR1 is LNHDA, CDR2 SQIVND (reference sequence).

This sequence joins TRBV6-6 and TRBJ2-1; no firm D call. The CDR3 has 15 residues. Deletions cut 2 bases from V and 0 bases from J, with 8 bases between. The germline V gene has CDR1 MNHNY and CDR2 SVGAGI (reference sequence). This CDR3 reads CASSYSESSYNEQFF. CDR3 DNA sequence: TGTGCCAGCAGTTACAGCGAGAGCTCCTACAATGAGCAGTTCTTC.

The chain carries TRBV6-8 and TRBJ2-2; 7 bases are shared with TRBD1. The CDR3 consists of 13 residues. V was clipped by 6 bases and J by 5 bases; unmatched bases: 3. Germline assignment: CDR1 MNHGY and CDR2 SAAAGT. This CDR3 reads CASSQTGTGELFF. The CDR3 DNA sequence: TGTGCCAGCAGCCAGACAGGGACCGGGGAGCTGTTTTTT.

The chain couples TRBV5-4 to TRBJ2-7; TRBD2 agrees at 10 bases. Germline CDR1 SGHNT, CDR2 YYREEE (reference sequence). V gave up 1 base and J gave up 3 bases; unmatched junction bases: 4. The CDR3 extends over 15 amino acids. CDR3 sequence: CASSLLAGVGYEQYF. The CDR3 coding sequence is TGTGCCAGCAGCTTGCTAGCGGGAGTGGGCTACGAGCAGTACTTC.

The gene calls are TRBV15 and TRBJ2-5; D gene uncertain. The V gene's germline CDR1 is LNHNV and CDR2 YYDKDF (reference sequence). This CDR3 region has 12 residues. V was cut by 3 bases and J by 5 bases, with 7 bases left in between. The chain's CDR3 is CATSSVGETQYF. Written as DNA, the CDR3 is TGTGCCACCAGCAGTGTAGGCGAGACCCAGTACTTC.

The chain joins TRBV28 to TRBJ1-5; D unclear. Germline V lookup: CDR1 MDHEN, CDR2 SYDVKM. The CDR3 is 17 residues long. The germline V and J ends were trimmed by 7 bases and 1 base, with 20 bases remaining between them. CDR3 sequence (DNA): TGTGCCAGCACCCGTATCCTGGGAGCAGGCAGCAATCAGCCCCAGCATTTT. Protein: CASTRILGAGSNQPQHF.

The CDR3 nucleotides are TGTGCCAGCACGTCGCTAGCGGGTTCCACCGGGGAGCTGTTTTTT. Translated: CASTSLAGSTGELFF. The J gene is TRBJ2-2, the V gene TRBV2; 8 bases are shared with TRBD2. The V and J ends lost 7 bases and 4 bases, in that order; junction bases with no gene match: 8. There are 15 residues in the CDR3. Germline V lookup: CDR1 SNHLY, CDR2 FYNNEI.